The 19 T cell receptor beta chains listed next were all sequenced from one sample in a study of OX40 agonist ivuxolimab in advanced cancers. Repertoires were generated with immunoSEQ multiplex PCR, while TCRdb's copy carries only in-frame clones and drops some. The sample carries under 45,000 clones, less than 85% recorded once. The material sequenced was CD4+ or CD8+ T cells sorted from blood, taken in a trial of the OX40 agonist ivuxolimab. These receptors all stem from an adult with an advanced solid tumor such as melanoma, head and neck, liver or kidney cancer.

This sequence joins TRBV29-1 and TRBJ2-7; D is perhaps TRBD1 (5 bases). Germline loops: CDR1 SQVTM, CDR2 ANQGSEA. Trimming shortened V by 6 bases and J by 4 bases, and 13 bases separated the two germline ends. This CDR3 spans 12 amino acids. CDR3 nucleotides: TGCAGCGTCGAGACAGCAGAGTACGAGCAGTACTTC. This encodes CSVETAEYEQYF.

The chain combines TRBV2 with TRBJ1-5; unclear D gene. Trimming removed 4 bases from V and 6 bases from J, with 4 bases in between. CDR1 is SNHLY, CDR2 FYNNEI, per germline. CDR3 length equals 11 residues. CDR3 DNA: TGTGCCAGCAGTGTTGGTCAGCCCCAGCATTTT. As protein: CASSVGQPQHF.

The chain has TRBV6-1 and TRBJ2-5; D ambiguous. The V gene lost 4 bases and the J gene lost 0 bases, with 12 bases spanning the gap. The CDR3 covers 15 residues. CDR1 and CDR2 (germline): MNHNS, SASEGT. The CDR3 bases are TGTGCCAGCAGTGGGCTGACGGGCAACCAAGAGACCCAGTACTTC. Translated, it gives CASSGLTGNQETQYF.

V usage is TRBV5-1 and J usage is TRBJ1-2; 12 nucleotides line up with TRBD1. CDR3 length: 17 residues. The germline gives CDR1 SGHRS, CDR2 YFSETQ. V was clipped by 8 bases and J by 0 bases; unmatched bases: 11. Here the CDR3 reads CASAPGQGAGANYGYTF. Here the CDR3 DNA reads TGCGCCAGTGCCCCGGGACAGGGGGCAGGGGCTAACTATGGCTACACCTTC.

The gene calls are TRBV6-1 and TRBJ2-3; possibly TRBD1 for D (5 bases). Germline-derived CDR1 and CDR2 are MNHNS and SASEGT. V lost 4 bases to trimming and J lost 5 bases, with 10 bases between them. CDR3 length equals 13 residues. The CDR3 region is CASSALRGDTQYF. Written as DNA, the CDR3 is TGTGCCAGCAGTGCTTTAAGGGGAGATACGCAGTATTTT.

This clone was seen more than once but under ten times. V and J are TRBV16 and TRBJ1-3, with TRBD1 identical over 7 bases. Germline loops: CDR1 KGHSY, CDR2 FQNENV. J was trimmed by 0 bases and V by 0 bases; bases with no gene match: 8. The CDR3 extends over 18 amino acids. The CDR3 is CASSQSGRGGLSGNTIYF. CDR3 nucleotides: TGTGCCAGCAGCCAATCTGGAAGAGGGGGCCTCTCTGGAAACACCATATATTTT.

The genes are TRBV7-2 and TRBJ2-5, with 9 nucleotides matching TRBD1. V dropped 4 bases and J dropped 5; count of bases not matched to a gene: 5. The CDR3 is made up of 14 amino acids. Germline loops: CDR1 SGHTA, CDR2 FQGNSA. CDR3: CASSSNRGLETQYF. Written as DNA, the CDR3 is TGTGCCAGCAGCTCAAACAGGGGGCTGGAGACCCAGTACTTC.

CDR3 sequence: CASSSAGTIYF. DNA for the CDR3: TGCGCCAGCAGCTCGGCAGGGACCATATATTTT. The chain joins TRBV5-1 to TRBJ1-3; possibly TRBD1 for D (5 bases). The ends were cut back, 3 bases at V and 10 bases at J, with 8 bases in the middle. Per germline, CDR1 SGHRS and CDR2 YFSETQ. This CDR3 is 11 amino acids long.

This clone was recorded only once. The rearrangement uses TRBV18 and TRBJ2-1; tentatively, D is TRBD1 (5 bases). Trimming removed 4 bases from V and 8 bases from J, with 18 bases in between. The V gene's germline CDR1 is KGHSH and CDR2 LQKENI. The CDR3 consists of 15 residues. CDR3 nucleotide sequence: TGTGCCAGCTCACGCCTGGCGGTCAAGGGGTATGAGCAGTTCTTC. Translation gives CASSRLAVKGYEQFF. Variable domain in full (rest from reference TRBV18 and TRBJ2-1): NAGVMQNPRHLVRRRGQEARLRCSPMKGHSHVYWYRQLPEEGLKFMVYLQKENIIDESGMPKERFSAEFPKEGPSILRIQQVVRGDSAAYFCASSRLAVKGYEQFFGPGTRLTVL.

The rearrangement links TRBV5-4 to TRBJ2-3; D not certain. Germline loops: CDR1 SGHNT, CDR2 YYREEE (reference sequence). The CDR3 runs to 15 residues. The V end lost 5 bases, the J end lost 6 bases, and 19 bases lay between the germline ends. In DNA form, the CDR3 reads TGTGCCAGCAGGCCACTTTTCGAGTTTGCCGATACGCAGTATTTT. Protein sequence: CASRPLFEFADTQYF.

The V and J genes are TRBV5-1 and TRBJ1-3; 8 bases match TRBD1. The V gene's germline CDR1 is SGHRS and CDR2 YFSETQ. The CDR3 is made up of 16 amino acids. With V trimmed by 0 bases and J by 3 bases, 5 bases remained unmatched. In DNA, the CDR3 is TGCGCCAGCAGCTTGGACAGGGGGTTTTTTGGAAACACCATATATTTT. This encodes CASSLDRGFFGNTIYF. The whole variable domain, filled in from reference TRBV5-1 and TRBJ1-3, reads KAGVTQTPRYLIKTRGQQVTLSCSPISGHRSVSWYQQTPGQGLQFLFEYFSETQRNKGNFPGRFSGRQFSNSRSEMNVSTLELGDSALYLCASSLDRGFFGNTIYFGEGSWLTVV.

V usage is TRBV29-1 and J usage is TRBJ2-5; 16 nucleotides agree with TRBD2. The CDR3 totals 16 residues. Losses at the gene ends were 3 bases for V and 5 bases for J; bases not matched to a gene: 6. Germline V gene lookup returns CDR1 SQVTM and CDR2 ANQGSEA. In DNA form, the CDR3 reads TGCAGCGTTGACGGGACTAGCGGGGGGGCCTGGGAGACCCAGTACTTC. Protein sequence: CSVDGTSGGAWETQYF.

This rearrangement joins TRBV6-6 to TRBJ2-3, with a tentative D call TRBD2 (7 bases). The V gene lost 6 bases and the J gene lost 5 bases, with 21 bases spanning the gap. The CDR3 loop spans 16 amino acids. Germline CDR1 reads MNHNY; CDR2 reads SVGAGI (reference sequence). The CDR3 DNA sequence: TGTGCCAGCAGCCGTTACCTCGGGGGGCGAGAAGATACGCAGTATTTT. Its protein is CASSRYLGGREDTQYF.

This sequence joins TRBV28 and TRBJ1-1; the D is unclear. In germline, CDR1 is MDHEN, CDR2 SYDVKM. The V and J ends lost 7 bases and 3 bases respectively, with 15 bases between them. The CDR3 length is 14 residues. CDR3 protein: CASNRRPGDTEAFF. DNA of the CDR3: TGTGCCAGCAACCGACGGCCTGGGGACACTGAAGCTTTCTTT.

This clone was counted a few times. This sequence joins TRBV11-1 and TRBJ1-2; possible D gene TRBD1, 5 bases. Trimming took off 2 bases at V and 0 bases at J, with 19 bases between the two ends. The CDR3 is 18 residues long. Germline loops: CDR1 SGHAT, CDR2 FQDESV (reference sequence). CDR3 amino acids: CASSLQVPRQRANYGYTF. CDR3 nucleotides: TGTGCCAGCAGCTTACAAGTGCCGAGACAGCGTGCTAACTATGGCTACACCTTC.

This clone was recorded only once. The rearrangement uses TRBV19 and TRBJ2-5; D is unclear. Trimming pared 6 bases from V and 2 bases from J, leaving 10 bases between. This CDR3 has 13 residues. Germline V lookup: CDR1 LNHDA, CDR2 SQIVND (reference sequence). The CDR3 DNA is TGTGCCAGTAGATCCGGGCTACAAGAGACCCAGTACTTC. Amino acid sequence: CASRSGLQETQYF.

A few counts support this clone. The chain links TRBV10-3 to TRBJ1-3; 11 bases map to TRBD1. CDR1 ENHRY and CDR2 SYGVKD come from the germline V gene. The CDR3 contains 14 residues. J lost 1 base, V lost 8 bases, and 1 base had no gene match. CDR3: CAIGQGASGNTIYF. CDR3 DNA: TGTGCCATCGGACAGGGGGCTTCTGGAAACACCATATATTTT.

The CDR3 is CASSQGTSGGTDTQYF. The CDR3 bases are TGTGCCAGCTCACAGGGGACTAGCGGGGGAACAGATACGCAGTATTTT. The chain couples TRBV18 to TRBJ2-3; the match to TRBD2 covers 14 bases. Trimming took 4 bases from V and 3 from J; bases not matched to a gene: 3. The CDR3 consists of 16 residues. CDR1 is KGHSH and CDR2 is LQKENI in the germline V gene.

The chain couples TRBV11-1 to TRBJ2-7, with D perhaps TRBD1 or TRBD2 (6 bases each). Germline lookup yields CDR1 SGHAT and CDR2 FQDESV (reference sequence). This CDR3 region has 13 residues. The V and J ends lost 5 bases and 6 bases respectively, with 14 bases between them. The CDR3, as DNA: TGTGCCAGCAGCCCGTCGGGGGCGAGCGAGCAGTACTTC. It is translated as CASSPSGASEQYF.